These 27 T cell receptor beta chains were all obtained from the same sample, sequenced in a study of T-cell reconstitution after alpha-beta-depleted transplantation in children. Researchers prepared the TCRbeta library using unique molecular identifiers, the study reports. In TCRdb, the PCR reads were re-called with MiXCR into one record per CDR3 protein. The data contain some 440,000 distinct CDR3 sequences, 15% to 20% of them singletons. The specimen comprised PBMCs, mostly from graft donor cells, sampled 360 days after TCRalphabeta/CD19-depleted stem cell transplant. The receptors here all came from a boy under two years old who had a stem cell transplant for Wiskott-Aldrich syndrome, so the T cells may come from the graft donor.

CDR3 in amino acids: CASSSLAGGLLNEQFF. The CDR3 nucleotides read TGTGCCAGCAGCTCCTTAGCGGGGGGGCTCCTGAATGAGCAGTTCTTC. The chain has TRBV12-3 or TRBV12-4 and TRBJ2-1; 11 nucleotides line up with TRBD2. V shed 6 bases, J shed 7 bases, and the junction held 11 bases outside the gene matches. The CDR3 spans 16 residues.

This clonotype was seen more than once but under ten times. In DNA, the CDR3 is TGTGCCAGCAGCCCGGACAAGTTTTACTCACCCCTCCACTTT. Translating it yields CASSPDKFYSPLHF. This chain joins TRBV7-9 and TRBJ1-6; D is perhaps TRBD1 (5 bases). Trimming took 5 bases from V and 10 from J, leaving 15 bases between them. The length of the CDR3 is 14 residues. Germline V gene sequence: CDR1 SEHNR, CDR2 FQNEAQ (reference sequence).

There are a few counts of this clonotype. This rearrangement joins TRBV6-5 to TRBJ2-1; D is possibly TRBD1 (5 bases). The CDR3 runs 15 residues. Trimming took off 1 base at V and 5 bases at J, with 12 bases between the two ends. Per germline, CDR1 MNHEY and CDR2 SVGAGI. The CDR3 sequence: CASSYWGIGHNEQFF. As DNA, the CDR3 is TGTGCCAGCAGTTACTGGGGCATCGGTCACAATGAGCAGTTCTTC.

The chain links TRBV9 to TRBJ2-2, with 9 bases lining up with TRBD2. This CDR3 has 16 residues. Trimming took 0 bases from V and 4 from J; bases not matched to a gene: 4. The germline V gene has CDR1 SGDLS and CDR2 YYNGEE. As DNA, the CDR3 is TGTGCCAGCAGCGTAGGTAGCGGGAGAGCCACCGGGGAGCTGTTTTTT. It yields the protein CASSVGSGRATGELFF.

This clonotype has more than one count but fewer than ten. This sequence joins TRBV12-3 or TRBV12-4 and TRBJ2-1, with 13 bases matching TRBD2. The CDR3 contains 13 residues. V was clipped by 5 bases and J by 12 bases; unmatched bases: 4. As DNA, the CDR3 is TGTGCCAGCAGTCCGGGACTAGCGGGGCCGCAGTTCTTC. Its protein product is CASSPGLAGPQFF.

This clonotype was found a few times. J is TRBJ1-1 and V is TRBV10-3; no reliable D call. Trimming shortened V by 9 bases and J by 2 bases, and 7 bases separated the two germline ends. The CDR3 covers 11 residues. Germline V CDR1 and CDR2: ENHRY, SYGVKD. For the CDR3, the DNA is TGTGCCATGCAGTACAACACTGAAGCTTTCTTT. It translates to CAMQYNTEAFF.

The CDR3: CSASSLAGEQFF. CDR3 bases: TGCAGTGCTAGTAGCCTAGCGGGAGAGCAGTTCTTC. The chain has TRBV20-1 and TRBJ2-1, with 9 nucleotides matching TRBD2. The CDR3 loop spans 12 amino acids. With V trimmed by 3 bases and J by 10 bases, 4 bases remained unmatched. Germline lookup yields CDR1 DFQATT and CDR2 SNEGSKA (reference sequence).

This clonotype came up a few times. The chain couples TRBV7-9 to TRBJ1-2; D not resolved. Deletions cut 1 base from V and 4 bases from J, with 13 bases between. Germline-derived CDR1 and CDR2 are SEHNR and FQNEAQ (reference sequence). This CDR3 has 15 amino acids. The DNA for the CDR3 is TGTGCCAGCAGCTTAGGAACAGCAGTTATCTATGGCTACACCTTC. Translating it yields CASSLGTAVIYGYTF.

Ten or more counts support this clonotype. J is TRBJ2-7 and V is TRBV25-1; 14 nucleotides agree with TRBD2. The CDR3 covers 16 residues. The V gene's germline CDR1 is MGHDK and CDR2 SYGVNS. V trimming: 3 bases; J trimming: 4 bases; junction bases outside the gene matches: 5. CDR3 protein: CASSEPGTSGSYEQYF. The CDR3 DNA reads TGTGCCAGCAGTGAGCCCGGGACTAGCGGGAGTTACGAGCAGTACTTC.

CDR3 nucleotide sequence: TGTGCCTGGAGGACAACCTACGAGCAGTACTTC. Its translation is CAWRTTYEQYF. The rearrangement uses TRBV30 and TRBJ2-7, with no clear D. V was shortened by 3 bases and J by 2 bases, with 5 bases between the two germline ends. This CDR3 has 11 residues. The germline V gene has CDR1 GTSNPN and CDR2 SVGIG (reference sequence).

This clonotype appeared a few times. The chain is built from TRBV12-3 or TRBV12-4 and TRBJ1-1; D unresolved. This CDR3 has 12 residues. The germline V and J ends were trimmed by 3 bases and 5 bases, with 7 bases remaining between them. This CDR3 is CASSFEQTEAFF. Here the CDR3 DNA reads TGTGCCAGCAGTTTTGAACAGACTGAAGCTTTCTTT.

The V gene is TRBV6-1, the J gene TRBJ2-5; 7 nucleotides agree with TRBD1. Trimming at V came to 5 bases and at J to 4 bases, leaving 7 bases not matched to a gene. The germline V gene encodes CDR1 MNHNS and CDR2 SASEGT. This CDR3 has 14 amino acids. The CDR3 DNA reads TGTGCCAGCAGTCATACAGGGGTAGGAGAGACCCAGTACTTC. Translation gives CASSHTGVGETQYF.

This clonotype turned up a few times. The chain employs TRBV6-5 and TRBJ2-3; D is uncertain. CDR1 is MNHEY and CDR2 is SVGAGI in the germline V gene. The V gene lost 3 bases and the J gene lost 2 bases, with 9 bases spanning the gap. The length of the CDR3 is 14 residues. CDR3: CASSYLGTTDTQYF. Here the CDR3 DNA reads TGTGCCAGCAGTTATTTGGGCACCACAGATACGCAGTATTTT.

The rearrangement links TRBV12-3 or TRBV12-4 to TRBJ2-7; possible D gene TRBD1, 6 bases. Trimming took off 3 bases at V and 2 bases at J, with 14 bases between the two ends. This CDR3 spans 15 amino acids. CDR3 DNA: TGTGCCAGCAGTTTTGAGCCAGGGGTCACCTACGAGCAGTACTTC. Its translation: CASSFEPGVTYEQYF.

The chain carries TRBV4-2 and TRBJ2-7, with D perhaps TRBD1 (6 bases). CDR1 is LGHNA, CDR2 YNFKEQ, per germline. Trimming cost V 1 base and J 9 bases, with 16 bases left between them. This CDR3 contains 14 residues. The CDR3 loop reads CASSQVRGGNGQYF. DNA for the CDR3: TGTGCCAGCAGCCAAGTCCGAGGGGGAAACGGGCAGTACTTC.

This chain uses TRBV29-1 with TRBJ2-5; D tentatively fits TRBD1 or TRBD2 (7 bases each). Between the trimmed V and J ends, which lost 8 bases and 5 bases, there was a span of 12 bases. CDR3 length: 11 amino acids. Germline V CDR1 and CDR2: SQVTM, ANQGSEA. The CDR3, as DNA: TGCAGCTCCAGGGGGGGGGAGACCCAGTACTTC. Residues: CSSRGGETQYF.

This clonotype showed up just a few times. The gene calls are TRBV5-5 and TRBJ1-1; perhaps TRBD1 as D (6 bases). The V gene lost 4 bases and the J gene lost 1 base, with 17 bases spanning the gap. Germline CDR1 SGHKS, CDR2 YYEKEE (reference sequence). This CDR3 has 16 amino acids. CDR3 residues: CASSPKQGTGNTEAFF. CDR3 bases: TGTGCCAGCAGCCCCAAACAGGGCACAGGGAACACTGAAGCTTTCTTT.

The table lists this clonotype with a few counts. The chain is built from TRBV2 and TRBJ2-1; 8 bases are a match to TRBD2. The CDR3 consists of 13 residues. Trimming took 3 bases from V and 8 from J; bases not matched to a gene: 3. In germline, CDR1 is SNHLY, CDR2 FYNNEI. CDR3 residues: CASSDLREDEQFF. The CDR3, as DNA: TGTGCCAGCAGTGACTTGCGGGAGGATGAGCAGTTCTTC.

This clonotype was picked up a small number of times. V gene TRBV5-1 combines with J gene TRBJ2-5; D remains ambiguous. CDR3 length: 14 amino acids. Germline CDR1 SGHRS, CDR2 YFSETQ. V lost 0 bases to trimming and J lost 7 bases, with 13 bases between them. DNA for the CDR3: TGCGCCAGCAGCTTGGCCCTGGATTTGGGGACCCAGTACTTC. Translation gives CASSLALDLGTQYF.

This chain links TRBV4-3 with TRBJ2-7; D gene unclear. Germline V gene lookup returns CDR1 LGHNA and CDR2 YSLEER. The CDR3 is 16 residues long. V was pared by 0 bases and J by 1 base, with 13 bases between. The CDR3 region is CASSQDLHTRSYEQYF. The CDR3 nucleotides are TGCGCCAGCAGCCAAGACCTTCACACGAGGTCCTACGAGCAGTACTTC.

This clonotype was counted only a few times. The chain joins TRBV27 to TRBJ2-1; possibly TRBD1 for D (6 bases). The CDR3 contains 16 residues. Trimming shortened V by 0 bases and J by 7 bases, and 16 bases separated the two germline ends. Germline V lookup: CDR1 MNHEY, CDR2 SMNVEV (reference sequence). This CDR3 is CASSLSVDSRGNEQFF. The CDR3 DNA sequence: TGTGCCAGCAGTTTATCGGTTGACTCCAGGGGTAATGAGCAGTTCTTC.

V gene TRBV20-1 combines with J gene TRBJ2-7; 7 nucleotides match TRBD1. V shed 3 bases, J shed 0 bases, and the junction held 2 bases outside the gene matches. The CDR3 totals 13 residues. Germline values: CDR1 DFQATT, CDR2 SNEGSKA (reference sequence). DNA of the CDR3: TGCAGTGCTAGGGGACAGAACTCCTACGAGCAGTACTTC. Protein product: CSARGQNSYEQYF.

This clonotype was observed a handful of times. This chain links TRBV7-9 with TRBJ1-2; D is possibly TRBD1 (5 bases). The CDR3 sequence is 14 residues long. Per the germline V gene, CDR1 is SEHNR and CDR2 is FQNEAQ (reference sequence). Trimming cost V 1 base and J 8 bases, with 14 bases left between them. This CDR3 is CASSLGGPRPGYTF. The CDR3 bases are TGTGCCAGCAGCTTAGGGGGCCCCCGGCCGGGCTACACCTTC.

This clonotype occurred a few times. CDR3 nucleotide sequence: TGTGCCAGCAGTAGGGACAGCGGGGCACCCCTCCACTTT. This codes for CASSRDSGAPLHF. The rearrangement links TRBV6-1 to TRBJ1-6, with TRBD1 matching over 7 bases. CDR3 length: 13 amino acids. Germline V gene lookup returns CDR1 MNHNS and CDR2 SASEGT. V shed 5 bases, J shed 11 bases, and the junction held 6 bases outside the gene matches.

The V and J genes are TRBV7-9 and TRBJ1-4; D possibly corresponds to TRBD1 (5 bases). Germline loops: CDR1 SEHNR, CDR2 FQNEAQ (reference sequence). The CDR3 loop spans 14 amino acids. V dropped 5 bases and J dropped 8 bases, with 15 bases sitting between them. The CDR3 loop is CASSANTGDEKLFF. The CDR3 DNA is TGTGCCAGCAGCGCCAACACAGGTGACGAAAAACTGTTTTTT.

V and J are TRBV28 and TRBJ2-6; the match to TRBD1 covers 7 bases. Germline-derived CDR1 and CDR2 are MDHEN and SYDVKM. The CDR3 loop spans 15 amino acids. V gave up 5 bases and J gave up 2 bases; unmatched junction bases: 3. CDR3 DNA sequence: TGTGCCAGCAGTCCCGGGACAGCTGGGGCCAACGTCCTGACTTTC. Its translation: CASSPGTAGANVLTF.

Only a few counts were recorded for this clonotype. V gene TRBV5-1 combines with J gene TRBJ2-5; 8 bases match TRBD2. The germline V gene has CDR1 SGHRS and CDR2 YFSETQ. This CDR3 region has 16 residues. Germline trimming cut 0 bases from V and 2 bases from J; bases unmatched to any gene: 6. The CDR3 coding sequence is TGCGCCAGCAGCTTGGGAGCGGGGGAACTTCAAGAGACCCAGTACTTC. Its protein is CASSLGAGELQETQYF.